What follows describes a single TCR beta chain. TCRdb's copy holds only in-frame clones and misses some; the assay was immunoSEQ multiplex PCR. Found here are about 870,000 clones, 90% to 95% of them singletons; the top ten hold less than 25%. Positively selected for CCR7, the CD45RO-negative cells used as naive CD8 cells excluded terminally differentiated effector memory CD45RA+ cells. The data are from a study of shared clonotypes between healthy human individuals. The junction had 10 bases not matched to a gene; V was cut back by 5 bases and J by 7 bases. The CDR3 extends over 16 amino acids. The germline gives CDR1 MNHEY, CDR2 SMNVEV (reference sequence).

Sequencing was carried out using naive CD8+ T cells sorted from blood. This TCR was recovered from a man younger than 45 in good health. V usage is TRBV27 and J usage is TRBJ2-1; 11 bases agree with TRBD2. CDR3 coding DNA: TGTGCCAGCAGTCACCCCCGGACTAGCGGGTTAAATGAGCAGTTCTTC. Translation gives CASSHPRTSGLNEQFF.